Listed here are 14 T cell receptor beta chains from one sample, sequenced in a study of OX40 agonist ivuxolimab in advanced cancers. The table came from immunoSEQ multiplex PCR; TCRdb's copy has only in-frame clones and leaves some out. The repertoire holds about 18,000 clones, with about 89% as singletons. The material sequenced was CD4+ or CD8+ T cells sorted from blood, taken in a trial of the OX40 agonist ivuxolimab. These receptors were taken from an adult with an advanced solid tumor such as melanoma, head and neck, liver or kidney cancer.

This chain links TRBV10-3 with TRBJ1-1; D is unclear. The CDR3 totals 12 residues. Trimming removed 3 bases at V and 6 bases at J, with 8 bases between. Germline CDR1 reads ENHRY; CDR2 reads SYGVKD. In nucleotides, the CDR3 is TGTGCCATCAGTGATAGGGCCCCTGAAGCTTTCTTT. It codes for CAISDRAPEAFF.

The CDR3 region has the DNA TGTGCCAGCAGTTACAGGGTCGGGGAGCTGTTTTTT. Amino acids: CASSYRVGELFF. The chain links TRBV6-5 to TRBJ2-2, with D uncertain. Germline CDR1 MNHEY, CDR2 SVGAGI. V lost 2 bases to trimming and J lost 7 bases, with 5 bases between them. The CDR3 runs 12 residues.

This clone was detected only once. The rearrangement uses TRBV4-3 and TRBJ1-2; D remains ambiguous. Germline CDR1 is LGHNA and CDR2 is YSLEER. The ends were cut back, 0 bases at V and 4 bases at J, with 12 bases in the middle. The CDR3 contains 15 residues. The CDR3 region is CASSQDSRGSYGYTF. The CDR3 nucleotides read TGCGCCAGCAGCCAAGATTCGCGAGGGAGCTATGGCTACACCTTC.

This clone was seen only a few times. The J gene is TRBJ1-3, the V gene TRBV5-1; D might be TRBD1 (5 bases). The V and J ends lost 4 bases and 0 bases respectively, with 11 bases between them. The CDR3 length is 15 residues. The germline CDR1 and CDR2 sequences are SGHRS and YFSETQ. The CDR3 sequence: CASSDTGYSGNTIYF. The CDR3 DNA sequence: TGCGCCAGCAGCGATACAGGATACTCTGGAAACACCATATATTTT.

This sequence joins TRBV11-2 and TRBJ2-7; TRBD2 agrees at 7 bases. The CDR3 loop spans 18 amino acids. With V trimmed by 0 bases and J by 0 bases, 11 bases remained unmatched. Germline CDR1 SGHAT, CDR2 FQNNGV. The CDR3 DNA reads as TGTGCCAGCAGCTTAGAAGTCGGCGGGGGTTGGAGCTCCTACGAGCAGTACTTC. This codes for CASSLEVGGGWSSYEQYF.

The V call is TRBV9, the J call TRBJ2-7, with TRBD2 as a possible D gene (5 bases). The V gene lost 4 bases and the J gene lost 0 bases, with 14 bases spanning the gap. This CDR3 is 15 amino acids long. In germline, CDR1 is SGDLS, CDR2 YYNGEE. The CDR3, as DNA: TGTGCCAGCAGCCCTTACCGGACTCCCTCCTACGAGCAGTACTTC. Encoded protein: CASSPYRTPSYEQYF.

This chain connects TRBV6-5 to TRBJ1-2; D not certain. Germline V lookup: CDR1 MNHEY, CDR2 SVGAGI. CDR3 size: 15 residues. V lost 0 bases and J lost 8, with 16 bases in between. CDR3 region: CASSYSQANQLGYTF. Written as DNA, the CDR3 is TGTGCCAGCAGTTACTCCCAGGCCAACCAGCTAGGCTACACCTTC.

This clone came up once. The chain combines TRBV19 with TRBJ1-3; maybe TRBD1 (6 bases). The CDR3 covers 14 residues. The V end lost 3 bases, the J end lost 2 bases, and 8 bases lay between the germline ends. The germline CDR1 and CDR2 sequences are LNHDA and SQIVND (reference sequence). The CDR3 region is CASSMPGAGNTIYF. The CDR3 nucleotides read TGTGCCAGTAGTATGCCAGGGGCTGGAAACACCATATATTTT.

This chain links TRBV4-3 with TRBJ2-6, with no clear D. V dropped 0 bases and J dropped 0 bases, with 6 bases sitting between them. CDR3 size: 16 residues. The V gene's germline CDR1 is LGHNA and CDR2 YSLEER. The CDR3 sequence: CASSQEWTSGANVLTF. The DNA of the CDR3 is TGCGCCAGCAGCCAAGAATGGACCTCTGGGGCCAACGTCCTGACTTTC.

In its sample, this clone is large. The V and J genes are TRBV7-7 and TRBJ2-7; D may be TRBD1 (7 bases). Trimming took off 5 bases at V and 2 bases at J, with 19 bases between the two ends. CDR3 length: 16 residues. Germline lookup yields CDR1 SSHAT and CDR2 FNYEAQ (reference sequence). DNA of the CDR3: TGTGCCAGCAGCCCAACGAGGGGGGACAGCCCCTACGAGCAGTACTTC. This sequence encodes CASSPTRGDSPYEQYF.

This clone was counted a single time. The chain's CDR3 is CARSWRQGFCEQFF. Here the CDR3 DNA reads TGTGCCAGAAGCTGGAGACAGGGTTTTTGTGAGCAGTTCTTC. The chain couples TRBV7-5 to TRBJ2-1; no check of the table's D call, TRBD1, against the DNA was made. TRBV7-5 is a pseudogene locus. This CDR3 is 14 amino acids long.

V gene TRBV19 combines with J gene TRBJ2-7; D may be TRBD1 (6 bases). The CDR3 loop spans 13 amino acids. Germline-derived CDR1 and CDR2 are LNHDA and SQIVND (reference sequence). V was shortened by 3 bases and J by 4 bases, with 10 bases between the two germline ends. As DNA, the CDR3 is TGTGCCAGTAGTATGGGGGCACTTTACGAGCAGTACTTC. It specifies CASSMGALYEQYF.

The chain uses TRBV11-3 and TRBJ2-7; the match to TRBD2 covers 7 bases. The CDR3 covers 15 residues. V dropped 5 bases and J dropped 3; count of bases not matched to a gene: 10. Germline V CDR1 and CDR2: SGHNT, YENEEA. This chain's CDR3 is CASSQKGGEGYEQYF. In DNA, the CDR3 is TGTGCCAGCAGCCAGAAGGGCGGGGAGGGCTACGAGCAGTACTTC.

The J gene is TRBJ2-7, the V gene TRBV19; 16 bases are shared with TRBD2. Looked up from germline, CDR1 is LNHDA and CDR2 is SQIVND (reference sequence). Germline trimming cut 7 bases from V and 0 bases from J; bases unmatched to any gene: 3. CDR3 length: 16 amino acids. The CDR3 spells CASTGTSGRGSYEQYF. The CDR3 DNA is TGTGCCAGTACCGGGACTAGCGGGAGGGGCTCCTACGAGCAGTACTTC.